This TCR beta chain was sequenced during a study of Graves' ophthalmopathy and Graves' hyperthyroidism. Study information: Untreated patients at initial diagnosis provided peripheral blood. Study conclusions and caveats: Its predictions of ophthalmopathy progression gave the model over 65% sensitivity and 72% to 85% specificity. Blood also held most thyroid clonotypes expanded above 0.001 frequency.

This clonotype showed up many times. Antigen: not known. CDR1 SGHVS and CDR2 FQNEAQ come from the germline V gene. The CDR3 runs to 15 residues. The ends were cut back, 5 bases at V and 1 base at J, with 11 bases in the middle. The authors diagnosed from clinical symptoms, serum thyroxine, TRAb, thyroid ultrasound and orbital computed tomography. Investigators amplified TCR beta CDR3 regions from RNA transcripts. The first-round RT-PCR employed HTBI primers together with the Qiagen OneStep RT-PCR kit. A multiplex PCR was then performed as the second round. Each CDR3 protein is one row after TCRdb ran MiXCR on the multiplex PCR reads. The sample lists about 170,000 distinct CDR3 sequences, around two fifths occurring once.

This receptor was identified in a middle-aged woman with Graves' ophthalmopathy. The rearrangement joins TRBV7-8 to TRBJ2-2; D is perhaps TRBD1 (6 bases). Sequencing input: peripheral blood. DNA for the CDR3: TGTGCCAGCAGCAGAGGACAGATGAACACCGGGGAGCTGTTTTTT. Translated: CASSRGQMNTGELFF. Combining the CDR3 with reference TRBV7-8 and TRBJ2-2 gives the whole variable domain GAGVSQSPRYKVAKRGQDVALRCDPISGHVSLFWYQQALGQGPEFLTYFQNEAQLDKSGLPSDRFFAERPEGSVSTLKIQRTQQEDSAVYLCASSRGQMNTGELFFGEGSRLTVL.